This T cell receptor (beta chain) was observed in a study of blood T cells in healthy people across ages. This clonotype showed up just a few times. V was clipped by 8 bases and J by 7 bases; unmatched bases: 17. Per the germline V gene, CDR1 is SNHLY and CDR2 is FYNNEI. This CDR3 has 16 amino acids. Primers used in a second PCR of about 7 to 12 cycles were a sample-barcoded 5' primer and a J-beta primer mix. TCRdb reprocessed the 5' RACE reads with MiXCR, giving one entry per CDR3 protein. The repertoire has hundreds of thousands of distinct CDR3 sequences, roughly 60% of them found once; the top ten carry 20% to 25%.

Sequencing used blood. The clonotype was recovered from a man aged 25 to 40 in good health. This chain joins TRBV2 and TRBJ1-5, with 7 bases identical to TRBD1. For the CDR3, the DNA is TGTGCCAGCCAGGGGGGGCGGGACGCCGCTTGGCAGCCCCAGCATTTT. Its protein product is CASQGGRDAAWQPQHF.